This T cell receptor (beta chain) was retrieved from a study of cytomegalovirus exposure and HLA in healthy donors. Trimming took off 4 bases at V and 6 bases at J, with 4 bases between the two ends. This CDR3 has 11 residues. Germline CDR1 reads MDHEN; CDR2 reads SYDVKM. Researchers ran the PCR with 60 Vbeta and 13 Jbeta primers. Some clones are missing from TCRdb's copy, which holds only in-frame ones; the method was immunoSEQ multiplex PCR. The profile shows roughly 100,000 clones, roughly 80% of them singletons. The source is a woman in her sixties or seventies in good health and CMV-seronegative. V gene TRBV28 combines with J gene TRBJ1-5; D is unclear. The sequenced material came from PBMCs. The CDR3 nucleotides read TGTGCCAGCAGTTCCTTTCAGCCCCAGCATTTT. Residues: CASSSFQPQHF.